This T cell receptor (beta chain) was sequenced during a study of OX40 agonist ivuxolimab in advanced cancers. Here immunoSEQ multiplex PCR was the method, and the copy in TCRdb shows in-frame clones only, minus some. The sample has 85,000 to 130,000 clones, around nine tenths seen once; the top ten hold about 0.29%. This CDR3 is built from 13 residues. V was shortened by 0 bases and J by 7 bases, with 7 bases between the two germline ends. Germline V gene data show CDR1 as SGHRS and CDR2 as YFSETQ. The sequencing here drew on CD4+ or CD8+ T cells sorted from blood, taken in a trial of the OX40 agonist ivuxolimab. This clonotype was sampled from an adult with an advanced solid tumor such as melanoma, head and neck, liver or kidney cancer. V gene TRBV5-1 combines with J gene TRBJ2-2; D might be TRBD2 (5 bases). The CDR3 DNA sequence: TGCGCCAGCAGCTTGGGGAGGTTCGGGGAGCTGTTTTTT. Amino acids: CASSLGRFGELFF.